This T cell receptor (beta chain) appears in the sequencing data of a study of molecular identifiers for immune sequencing clone quantification (dated by TCRdb to between 2017 and 2018). Turning to the overall study: For a replicate experiment, RNA from around 20,000 or 99,000 naive CD8 T cells was divided into five aliquots, and four of the five aliquots were sequenced. This methods study benchmarked molecular-identifier clustering-based TCR repertoire sequencing (MIDCIRS) and TCR RNA copy counting, using CD8 T cells to do so. Overall results and qualifications from the work: The naive libraries included spiked-in Jurkat TCR RNA (10 copies' worth), and this Jurkat TCR RNA is not part of the donor repertoire. Modeling gave around 3.3 recovered TCR RNA copies per cell versus around 10 by digital PCR, implying around 33% capture efficiency. The sizes of highly expanded clones could end up underestimated when identical TCR molecules share a barcode. Spiked-in Jurkat TCR RNA equivalent to a single cell was reported to be detectable even among 750,000 to 1,000,000 naive CD8 T cells. When barcode sub-clustering was omitted, TCR diversity was inflated by chimeric consensus sequences, with chimeras reaching as high as 47%. In CMV-specific effector cells, clones with more than 20 RNA copies contained over 99% of molecules, whereas in naive cells such clones contained under 1% of molecules.

Library prep was done by PCR. Instrument used: NextSeq 500. Bulk TCR libraries were generated as previously described, with the TCR primers listed in Table S5 used. Purification of total RNA was performed with the Qiagen AllPrep DNA/RNA kit. Reads from multiple sequencing runs of the same library were pooled before analysis. In the authors' own workflow: Reads were retained only if an exact TCR constant sequence was present, and the retained reads were trimmed to 150 nt and grouped according to their 12-nt molecular barcodes. Reads inside each barcode group were sub-clustered using a 15% Levenshtein threshold, and a quality-weighted consensus sequence was constructed for each RNA molecule. Non-functional sequences were discarded, and so were lower-count sequences lying one edit away from another sequence. Based on a fit of two negative binomial distributions, barcode sub-clusters having less than 20% of the maximum read count were discarded. In TCRdb, the public reads were trimmed at Q25 with fastp and aligned with MiXCR, with productive beta chains retained. For every CDR3 protein sequence, its rows merge into one entry that carries the most common genes and DNA. TCRdb assigned the V and J calls; the authors' analysis was not used. Recorded for this sample are 300,000 to 400,000 distinct CDR3 sequences; roughly a quarter of them occurred a single time. The ten most abundant clones make up 0.74% of the sample.

Libraries of naive CD8 T cells were built from approximately 20,000 to 1,000,000 sorted cells, with 10%, 30% or 50% of the purified RNA used. Naive CD8 T cells were FACS-sorted as CD8+CD4-CCR7+CD45RA+ on a BD FACSAria II into RLT Plus buffer. Detection sensitivity was tested by spiking Jurkat RNA equal to fewer than twelve TCR copies' worth into samples containing about 17,000-1,000,000 naive CD8 T cells. Enrichment of CD8 T cells was done with RosetteSep CD8+ T Cell Enrichment Cocktail plus Ficoll-Paque, and ACK red cell lysis came afterward. As encoded in the germline V gene, CDR1 is KGHSH while CDR2 is LQKENI. V loses 0 bases of germline sequence and J loses 4 bases, and the interval between the two ends is 7 bases. The CDR3 numbers 14 residues from cysteine through phenylalanine. Kept here is only the CDR3 DNA, which spans 42 bases and is read in frame from base 1. The sample holds many counts of this clonotype. It has no known antigen specificity. Base qualities are missing; no much larger clone stands one base away.

This sequence originates from a human donor in good health. Some libraries in this study had Jurkat cell RNA spiked in. The V and J genes are TRBV18 and TRBJ1-5; a tentative D call is TRBD1 (5 bases match). The material sequenced was naive CD8+ T cells from blood, with Jurkat cell RNA spiked in. Reading the label with the study, this specimen's cell subset or site is: FACS-sorted CD8+CD4-CCR7+CD45RA+ naive T cells. The nucleotide sequence reads TGTGCCAGCTCACCACCGGGACCTAATCAGCCCCAGCATTTT. This translates into CASSPPGPNQPQHF.